This TCR beta chain is drawn from a study of cytomegalovirus exposure and HLA in healthy donors. General observations from the study: Rare sequences made up most TCRs, while some public TCRs were found in many donors.

Notes on this clone: Its antigen is as yet unknown.

The primer mix had 60 Vbeta and 13 Jbeta primers. Clones were read by immunoSEQ multiplex PCR, and TCRdb kept only the in-frame ones, dropping some. The sample shows about 190,000 clones, and around 6% sits with its ten largest clones. V gave up 1 base and J gave up 6 bases, with 10 bases separating them. The CDR3 loop spans 13 amino acids. The germline V gene has CDR1 MNHNS and CDR2 SASEGT. Sequenced input: PBMCs. The J gene is TRBJ2-7, the V gene TRBV6-1, with D uncertain. This clonotype was obtained from a man aged 25-45 years in good health and CMV-seronegative. The CDR3 DNA follows: TGTGCCAGCAGTGAAGTGACTTCTCTCGAGCAGTACTTC. As protein: CASSEVTSLEQYF.